The 13 T cell receptor beta chains below come from one sample, sequenced in a study of molecular identifiers for immune sequencing clone quantification. TCRdb re-derived calls from the PCR reads in MiXCR, one entry per CDR3 protein. The data show roughly 320,000 distinct CDR3 sequences, 20% to 25% seen once. The sequencing sample was made of naive CD8+ T cells from blood, with Jurkat cell RNA spiked in. This sample's subset: FACS-sorted CD8+CD4-CCR7+CD45RA+ naive T cells. The receptors derive from a human donor in good health. Some libraries in this study had Jurkat cell RNA spiked in.

There are many counts of this clonotype. The J gene is TRBJ1-2, the V gene TRBV5-4; D is ambiguous. Per the germline V gene, CDR1 is SGHNT and CDR2 is YYREEE (reference sequence). The V gene lost 5 bases and the J gene lost 8 bases, with 10 bases spanning the gap. The CDR3 spans 11 residues. CDR3 sequence: CASSSSEGYTF. The CDR3 DNA reads as TGTGCCAGCAGTTCATCGGAAGGCTACACCTTC.

Concerning this clonotype itself: Being one base from a much bigger clone, this may be a read error. The chain is built from TRBV28 and TRBJ2-7; D is unresolved. This CDR3 has 12 residues. Trimming cost V 6 bases and J 5 bases, with 11 bases left between them. CDR1 and CDR2 from the germline V gene are MDHEN and SYDVKM. CDR3 sequence reads: CASSMGSHEQYF. CDR3 nucleotide sequence: TGTGCCAGCAGCATGGGATCCCACGAGCAGTACTTC.

The rearrangement uses TRBV7-9 and TRBJ1-4; no reliable D call. From germline, CDR1 is SEHNR and CDR2 FQNEAQ (reference sequence). Trimming left V 4 bases short and J 8 bases short, with 14 bases between. This CDR3 contains 14 residues. DNA for the CDR3: TGTGCCAGCAGCTGGAAAACCTTTGGGGAAAAACTGTTTTTT. Its translation is CASSWKTFGEKLFF. Looking up the rest from reference TRBV7-9 and TRBJ1-4 gives the full variable domain: DTGVSQNPRHKITKRGQNVTFRCDPISEHNRLYWYRQTLGQGPEFLTYFQNEAQLEKSRLLSDRFSAERPKGSFSTLEIQRTEQGDSAMYLCASSWKTFGEKLFFGSGTQLSVL.

The table lists this clonotype with a count of one. A clone one base away is much larger, so this may be a read error. The V call is TRBV7-9, the J call TRBJ2-2, with a weak D call TRBD2 (6 bases). Trimming cost V 1 base and J 4 bases, with 13 bases left between them. This CDR3 has 16 amino acids. Germline-derived CDR1 and CDR2 are SEHNR and FQNEAQ (reference sequence). The CDR3 DNA sequence: TGTGCCAGCAGCTTAGGCGCGGGGAGGATCACCGGGGAGCTGTTTTTT. The encoded protein is CASSLGAGRITGELFF.

Ten or more counts support this clonotype. The chain uses TRBV9 and TRBJ2-3, with 12 bases lining up with TRBD2. The ends lost 0 bases at V and 4 bases at J; junction bases unmatched: 9. This CDR3 has 18 amino acids. In germline, CDR1 is SGDLS, CDR2 YYNGEE. The CDR3 region has the DNA TGTGCCAGCAGCGTAGATACTAGCGGGAGGCCCTCCCCAGATACGCAGTATTTT. Translating it yields CASSVDTSGRPSPDTQYF.

This clonotype was detected many times. J is TRBJ2-3 and V is TRBV9; D is perhaps TRBD2 (7 bases). The V end lost 3 bases, the J end lost 4 bases, and 18 bases lay between the germline ends. Germline assignment: CDR1 SGDLS and CDR2 YYNGEE. This CDR3 has 16 amino acids. Here the CDR3 reads CASSGSGGLGPDTQYF. The CDR3 region has the DNA TGTGCCAGCAGCGGGTCGGGGGGCTTGGGTCCAGATACGCAGTATTTT. The whole variable domain, filled in from reference TRBV9 and TRBJ2-3, reads DSGVTQTPKHLITATGQRVTLRCSPRSGDLSVYWYQQSLDQGLQFLIQYYNGEERAKGNILERFSAQQFPDLHSELNLSSLELGDSALYFCASSGSGGLGPDTQYFGPGTRLTVL.

This clonotype was picked up many times. This sequence joins TRBV28 and TRBJ1-4; a weak D match, TRBD1 (5 bases). V shed 5 bases and J shed 0 bases, with 19 bases lying between them. Germline V gives CDR1 MDHEN, CDR2 SYDVKM. The CDR3 has 18 amino acids. The CDR3 protein is CASSAKGTVSSTNEKLFF. Written as DNA, the CDR3 is TGTGCCAGCAGTGCTAAAGGGACCGTCTCATCAACTAATGAAAAACTGTTTTTT.

A note on this clonotype: A much bigger clone sits one base away, suggesting this may be a read error. This sequence joins TRBV7-9 and TRBJ2-3; 7 bases are a match to TRBD1. Per germline, CDR1 SEHNR and CDR2 FQNEAQ (reference sequence). This CDR3 has 13 amino acids. J gave up 6 bases and V 5 bases, and 5 bases lay outside the gene matches. The CDR3 region is CASSLDREDTQYF. As DNA, the CDR3 is TGTGCCAGCAGCCTTGACAGGGAGGATACGCAGTATTTT.

This clonotype has ten or more counts. The chain uses TRBV29-1 and TRBJ1-1; no firm D call. CDR3 size: 13 residues. The V gene's germline CDR1 is SQVTM and CDR2 ANQGSEA. The V end was cut by 6 bases, the J end by 12 bases, with 23 bases between. This chain's CDR3 is CSVAPTRGLESFF. The CDR3 DNA is TGCAGCGTGGCCCCCACTCGTGGTCTCGAATCTTTCTTT.

In this sample, this clonotype turned up many times. The gene calls are TRBV5-1 and TRBJ2-7; D might be TRBD1 (8 bases). Between the trimmed V and J ends, which lost 5 bases and 1 base, there was a span of 16 bases. This CDR3 comprises 15 residues. Germline V CDR1 and CDR2: SGHRS, YFSETQ. The CDR3 protein is CASSSGQGGSYEQYF. In DNA form, the CDR3 reads TGCGCCAGCAGTTCCGGACAGGGAGGGTCCTACGAGCAGTACTTC.

Comments on this clonotype: A much larger clone sits a single nucleotide away, making a read error possible. This chain uses TRBV15 with TRBJ1-5; no definite D call. The length of the CDR3 is 15 residues. CDR1 is LNHNV and CDR2 is YYDKDF in the germline V gene (reference sequence). As DNA, the CDR3 is TGTGCCACCGGCAGAGATTATCAAGGCAATCAGCCCCAGCATTTT. Encoded protein: CATGRDYQGNQPQHF.

This clonotype has only a few counts. The J gene is TRBJ1-1, the V gene TRBV28; D uncertain. CDR1 MDHEN and CDR2 SYDVKM come from the germline V gene. The V and J ends lost 3 bases and 6 bases respectively, with 11 bases between them. CDR3 size: 13 residues. The CDR3 protein is CASSLVGPSEAFF. DNA for the CDR3: TGTGCCAGCAGTTTGGTCGGGCCCTCTGAAGCTTTCTTT.

About this clonotype: A much larger clone lies one base from this, so it may be a read error. The chain joins TRBV28 to TRBJ2-3, with unresolved D. This CDR3 is built from 13 residues. V lost 9 bases to trimming and J lost 1 base, with 11 bases between them. Germline V gene sequence: CDR1 MDHEN, CDR2 SYDVKM. The DNA for the CDR3 is TGTGCCAGTCATTCCGCTGGCACAGATACGCAGTATTTT. It specifies CASHSAGTDTQYF.